Sequencing of this TCR beta chain was carried out in a study of T cell responses to AZD1222 COVID-19 vaccine. The germline gives CDR1 LNHNV, CDR2 YYDKDF (reference sequence). CDR3 size: 17 residues. V lost 1 base and J 4 bases, leaving 17 bases between the germline ends. Note on this clone: The antigen is not known.

Study-wide results and caveats: Only a handful of AZD1222 recipients, several in all, had baseline seropositivity. Most donors were white British and more were female, and clonal diversity was possibly underestimated. Mapped onto spike, vaccine-associated CD4 TCRs spanned it and were dominant at 160-218 and 743-854.

Profiled with immunoSEQ multiplex PCR; TCRdb holds only in-frame clones, not every one. In the table there are some 130,000 clones, about nine tenths of which are singletons. The receptor was isolated from an adult in good health. Sequencing used peripheral blood, obtained on day 0 of AZD1222 vaccination. This chain connects TRBV15 to TRBJ2-1; D ambiguous. CDR3 region: CATSRGAAGNEYNEQFF. CDR3 sequence (DNA): TGTGCCACCAGCAGAGGGGCGGCTGGCAATGAGTACAATGAGCAGTTCTTC.